Below are 30 T cell receptor beta chains sequenced from a single sample in a study of blood T cell repertoires in COVID-19. The assay was immunoSEQ multiplex PCR, and TCRdb's table has in-frame clones only and misses some. The data show 250,000 to 350,000 clones, about 88% seen once. Input material: peripheral blood. These receptors were obtained from a woman aged 55-69 years with acute or convalescent COVID-19.

The rearrangement links TRBV28 to TRBJ1-4; D unresolved. V was shortened by 6 bases and J by 5 bases, with 13 bases between the two germline ends. CDR1 and CDR2 from the germline V gene are MDHEN and SYDVKM. The CDR3 extends over 14 amino acids. The chain's CDR3 is CASSQDGGNEKLFF. The CDR3 DNA is TGTGCCAGCAGCCAGGATGGTGGGAATGAAAAACTGTTTTTT. Variable domain in full (rest from reference TRBV28 and TRBJ1-4): DVKVTQSSRYLVKRTGEKVFLECVQDMDHENMFWYRQDPGLGLRLIYFSYDVKMKEKGDIPEGYSVSREKKERFSLILESASTNQTSMYLCASSQDGGNEKLFFGSGTQLSVL.

V usage is TRBV28 and J usage is TRBJ2-7; 13 bases are a match to TRBD2. The CDR3 loop spans 16 amino acids. V lost 6 bases and J lost 4; bases outside the gene matches: 9. Germline assignment: CDR1 MDHEN and CDR2 SYDVKM. The CDR3 DNA reads as TGTGCCAGCAGCACCGTCACTAGCGGGAGGGCTTACGAGCAGTACTTC. It is translated as CASSTVTSGRAYEQYF.

The chain combines TRBV3-1 (or the pseudogene TRBV3-2) with TRBJ2-7, with 8 bases lining up with TRBD1. Germline V gene sequence: CDR1 LGHDT, CDR2 YNNKEL (reference sequence). V shed 4 bases, J shed 1 base, and the junction held 6 bases outside the gene matches. The CDR3 is 15 amino acids. The CDR3 DNA follows: TGTGCCAGCAGCCCCGGACAGGGCATTTCCTACGAGCAGTACTTC. Translation: CASSPGQGISYEQYF.

The chain uses TRBV5-1 and TRBJ2-1; D is uncertain. The CDR3 extends over 15 amino acids. In germline, CDR1 is SGHRS, CDR2 YFSETQ. V lost 4 bases, J lost 4 bases, and 15 bases lay in between. The CDR3 bases are TGCGCCAGCAGCAATCTCGAATACCAGTACAATGAGCAGTTCTTC. Translating gives CASSNLEYQYNEQFF.

This chain links TRBV13 with TRBJ2-2; 7 nucleotides line up with TRBD1. The V segment lost 0 bases and the J segment 3 bases; nucleotides outside the gene matches: 13. Germline V gene data show CDR1 as PRHDT and CDR2 as FYEKMQ (reference sequence). The CDR3 contains 19 residues. CDR3: CASSLGPATGAGDTGELFF. In DNA, the CDR3 is TGTGCCAGCAGCTTAGGACCTGCAACAGGGGCTGGGGACACCGGGGAGCTGTTTTTT.

This clone has only one observation. The genes are TRBV6-5 and TRBJ2-1; D may be TRBD2 (6 bases). The length of the CDR3 is 13 residues. V lost 2 bases to trimming and J lost 7 bases, with 9 bases between them. Germline V gene lookup returns CDR1 MNHEY and CDR2 SVGAGI. The CDR3 region is CASSYPGVNEQFF. The DNA of the CDR3 is TGTGCCAGCAGTTACCCGGGGGTTAATGAGCAGTTCTTC.

This chain joins TRBV30 and TRBJ1-2, with 11 bases aligning to TRBD1. Germline V gene sequence: CDR1 GTSNPN, CDR2 SVGIG (reference sequence). V lost 5 bases, J lost 6 bases, and 5 bases stayed unmatched. This CDR3 contains 13 residues. The CDR3 DNA follows: TGTGCCTGGGGACAGGGGGCGCATAATGGCTACACCTTC. Its translation is CAWGQGAHNGYTF. Together with reference TRBV30 and TRBJ1-2, the CDR3 gives the full variable domain: SQTIHQWPATLVQPVGSPLSLECTVEGTSNPNLYWYRQAAGRGLQLLFYSVGIGQISSEVPQNLSASRPQDRQFILSSKKLLLSDSGFYLCAWGQGAHNGYTFGSGTRLTVV.

This sequence joins TRBV30 and TRBJ1-5, with TRBD1 identical over 8 bases. The CDR3 runs to 16 residues. J gave up 4 bases and V 5 bases, and 13 bases lay outside the gene matches. Germline V gene data show CDR1 as GTSNPN and CDR2 as SVGIG (reference sequence). CDR3 nucleotides: TGTGCCTGGTTGGACAGGGACATGGTGGGGAATCAGCCCCAGCATTTT. Its protein is CAWLDRDMVGNQPQHF.

The chain joins TRBV11-2 to TRBJ2-1; 10 positions match TRBD1. The J segment lost 6 bases and the V segment lost 5 bases, leaving 7 bases of the junction unmatched. The CDR3 runs to 15 residues. The germline CDR1 and CDR2 sequences are SGHAT and FQNNGV. CDR3: CASSRDRGMGNEQFF. In DNA form, the CDR3 reads TGTGCCAGCAGCAGGGACAGGGGAATGGGCAATGAGCAGTTCTTC.

This sequence joins TRBV6-5 and TRBJ2-7, with 7 bases fitting TRBD2. Germline-derived CDR1 and CDR2 are MNHEY and SVGAGI. Trimming cost V 4 bases and J 3 bases; bases outside gene matches: 9. This CDR3 comprises 15 residues. CDR3 sequence (DNA): TGTGCCAGCAGTTCCCCGGGACTAACAAACTACGAGCAGTACTTC. This translates into CASSSPGLTNYEQYF.

The chain carries TRBV19 and TRBJ2-2; 7 bases fit TRBD2. The trim removed 7 bases at V and 4 bases at J, leaving 12 bases unmatched. The CDR3 is 16 residues long. In germline, CDR1 is LNHDA, CDR2 SQIVND (reference sequence). CDR3 in DNA: TGTGCCAGTAAAAGGGCCGGGGTAGCGGGCACCGGGGAGCTGTTTTTT. Translation: CASKRAGVAGTGELFF.

This rearrangement joins TRBV27 to TRBJ2-5; unclear D gene. Germline CDR1 is MNHEY and CDR2 is SMNVEV (reference sequence). Deletions cut 0 bases from V and 1 base from J, with 3 bases between. There are 13 residues in the CDR3. The CDR3 reads CASSLSRQETQYF. The CDR3 region has the DNA TGTGCCAGCAGTTTATCTCGCCAAGAGACCCAGTACTTC.

This chain joins TRBV18 and TRBJ2-7; the D is unclear. Germline assignment: CDR1 KGHSH and CDR2 LQKENI. The CDR3 has 12 amino acids. V shed 0 bases and J shed 4 bases, with 4 bases lying between them. CDR3 DNA: TGTGCCAGCTCACCACCGTCTTACGAGCAGTACTTC. It is translated as CASSPPSYEQYF.

Written as DNA, the CDR3 is TGTGCCAGCAGCAGAAAGGCCCTAAGAAGGGGGACTGAAGCTTTCTTT. It encodes CASSRKALRRGTEAFF. The chain carries TRBV21-1 and TRBJ1-1; TRBD1, as called in the table, went unchecked against the DNA. TRBV21-1 is termed a pseudogene. CDR3 length: 16 residues.

The chain recombines TRBV6-1 with TRBJ2-2, with TRBD2 matching 8 bases. The CDR3 runs to 16 residues. V trimming: 2 bases; J trimming: 1 base; junction bases outside the gene matches: 3. Germline CDR1 is MNHNS and CDR2 is SASEGT. CDR3 in amino acids: CASSEWAGGNTGELFF. The DNA of the CDR3 is TGTGCCAGCAGTGAATGGGCGGGGGGGAACACCGGGGAGCTGTTTTTT.

V usage is TRBV7-6 and J usage is TRBJ2-3; D is undetermined. V was clipped by 5 bases and J by 4 bases, with 7 bases between them. Germline CDR1 and CDR2: SGHVS and FNYEAQ. CDR3 length: 12 residues. The CDR3 DNA reads as TGTGCCAGCAGCCTCGTCTCAGATACGCAGTATTTT. Translating it yields CASSLVSDTQYF.

This clone was seen just once. The chain uses TRBV9 and TRBJ1-5; D is perhaps TRBD1 (5 bases). CDR1 is SGDLS, CDR2 YYNGEE, per germline. The V end was cut by 1 base, the J end by 8 bases, with 13 bases between. CDR3 length equals 14 residues. The CDR3 protein is CASSVLPGREPQHF. The CDR3 coding sequence is TGTGCCAGCAGCGTACTGCCAGGGAGGGAGCCCCAGCATTTT.

The chain is built from TRBV18 and TRBJ1-2, with TRBD1 matching over 8 bases. J gave up 3 bases and V 3 bases, and 6 bases lay outside the gene matches. CDR3 length: 15 residues. The germline gives CDR1 KGHSH, CDR2 LQKENI. The DNA of the CDR3 is TGTGCCAGCTCACCCCGCGCGACAGGGGACTATGGCTACACCTTC. Its translation is CASSPRATGDYGYTF.

The V gene is TRBV4-3, the J gene TRBJ2-1, with D perhaps TRBD2 (7 bases). The CDR3 length is 14 residues. Germline assignment: CDR1 LGHNA and CDR2 YSLEER. Between the trimmed V and J ends, which lost 3 bases and 6 bases, there was a span of 12 bases. In nucleotides, the CDR3 is TGCGCCAGCAGCCAGGGTAGGGGGGGCAATGAGCAGTTCTTC. Translating gives CASSQGRGGNEQFF.

The chain uses TRBV14 and TRBJ2-3; perhaps TRBD2 as D (6 bases). Per germline, CDR1 SGHDN and CDR2 FVKESK. V lost 3 bases and J 0 bases, leaving 16 bases between the germline ends. The CDR3 is 17 residues long. CDR3 coding DNA: TGTGCCAGCAGCCACCCGACTAGAATGACTAGCACAGATACGCAGTATTTT. This sequence encodes CASSHPTRMTSTDTQYF.

The chain has TRBV6-6 and TRBJ1-2; D unclear. CDR3 length: 14 residues. The germline gives CDR1 MNHNY, CDR2 SVGAGI (reference sequence). Deletions cut 2 bases from V and 3 bases from J, with 10 bases between. DNA for the CDR3: TGTGCCAGCAGTTACCTCCAGGCTGACTATGGCTACACCTTC. Protein sequence: CASSYLQADYGYTF.

The chain joins TRBV21-1 to TRBJ2-3; no DNA check was done on the table's D call, TRBD1. TRBV21-1 is a known pseudogene. This CDR3 spans 17 amino acids. As DNA, the CDR3 is TGTGCCAGCAGCAAAGGATTTCCGGGACAGGGGTCAGATACGCAGTATTTT. It encodes CASSKGFPGQGSDTQYF.

The chain joins TRBV3-1 (or the pseudogene TRBV3-2) to TRBJ1-2, with D possibly TRBD1 on 6 matching bases. The CDR3 is 17 residues long. With 3 bases removed from V and 5 bases from J, the gap between germline ends came to 22 bases. CDR1 is LGHDT, CDR2 YNNKEL, per germline (reference sequence). CDR3: CASSQARDIGARYGYTF. The CDR3 region has the DNA TGTGCCAGCAGCCAGGCCCGGGACATTGGCGCCCGGTATGGCTACACCTTC.

This sequence joins TRBV2 and TRBJ1-2, with 10 nucleotides matching TRBD1. This CDR3 has 15 residues. Germline V gives CDR1 SNHLY, CDR2 FYNNEI. Unmatched junction bases numbered 2, after V lost 2 bases and J lost 2 bases. The CDR3: CASSEKGQGNYGYTF. The DNA of the CDR3 is TGTGCCAGCAGTGAAAAGGGACAGGGGAACTATGGCTACACCTTC.

The chain is built from TRBV2 and TRBJ1-5; the D is unclear. This CDR3 has 15 residues. The germline CDR1 and CDR2 sequences are SNHLY and FYNNEI. Trimming removed 2 bases from V and 0 bases from J, with 8 bases in between. The CDR3 loop is CASSESLISNQPQHF. CDR3 DNA sequence: TGTGCCAGCAGTGAAAGCCTGATTAGCAATCAGCCCCAGCATTTT.

V usage is TRBV28 and J usage is TRBJ1-2; D gene ambiguous. CDR3 length: 13 residues. V gave up 7 bases and J gave up 8 bases, with 17 bases separating them. CDR1 MDHEN and CDR2 SYDVKM come from the germline V gene. CDR3 sequence reads: CASNPGSPGGYTF. The CDR3 nucleotides read TGTGCCAGCAATCCAGGATCTCCGGGGGGCTACACCTTC.

The chain carries TRBV3-1 (or the pseudogene TRBV3-2) and TRBJ1-1, with D maybe TRBD1 (6 bases). The CDR3 extends over 18 amino acids. Per germline, CDR1 LGHDT and CDR2 YNNKEL (reference sequence). The V end lost 1 base, the J end lost 1 base, and 19 bases lay between the germline ends. This CDR3 reads CASSQGGYGRGQNTEAFF. The CDR3 DNA reads TGTGCCAGCAGCCAAGGGGGCTACGGCAGGGGCCAGAACACTGAAGCTTTCTTT.

This chain joins TRBV4-1 and TRBJ1-4; weak D call: TRBD1 (6 bases). Germline V CDR1 and CDR2: MGHRA, YSYEKL. Between the trimmed V and J ends, which lost 1 base and 4 bases, there was a span of 7 bases. There are 14 residues in the CDR3. The CDR3 region has the DNA TGCGCCAGCAGCCAAGTAGGGGGTAATGAAAAACTGTTTTTT. The encoded protein is CASSQVGGNEKLFF.

This chain connects TRBV11-2 to TRBJ1-3; TRBD1 matches at 8 bases. Germline V gives CDR1 SGHAT, CDR2 FQNNGV. V lost 5 bases, J lost 0 bases, and 6 bases stayed unmatched. This CDR3 contains 16 residues. The CDR3 sequence is CASSRDRRSSGNTIYF. The DNA of the CDR3 is TGTGCCAGCAGCCGGGACAGGAGGAGCTCTGGAAACACCATATATTTT.

V and J are TRBV14 and TRBJ2-3; 8 bases agree with TRBD2. The CDR3 consists of 16 residues. V shed 0 bases, J shed 3 bases, and the junction held 5 bases outside the gene matches. The germline V gene has CDR1 SGHDN and CDR2 FVKESK. CDR3 in amino acids: CASSQDTGGLTDTQYF. The CDR3, as DNA: TGTGCCAGCAGCCAAGATACGGGGGGGCTTACAGATACGCAGTATTTT.